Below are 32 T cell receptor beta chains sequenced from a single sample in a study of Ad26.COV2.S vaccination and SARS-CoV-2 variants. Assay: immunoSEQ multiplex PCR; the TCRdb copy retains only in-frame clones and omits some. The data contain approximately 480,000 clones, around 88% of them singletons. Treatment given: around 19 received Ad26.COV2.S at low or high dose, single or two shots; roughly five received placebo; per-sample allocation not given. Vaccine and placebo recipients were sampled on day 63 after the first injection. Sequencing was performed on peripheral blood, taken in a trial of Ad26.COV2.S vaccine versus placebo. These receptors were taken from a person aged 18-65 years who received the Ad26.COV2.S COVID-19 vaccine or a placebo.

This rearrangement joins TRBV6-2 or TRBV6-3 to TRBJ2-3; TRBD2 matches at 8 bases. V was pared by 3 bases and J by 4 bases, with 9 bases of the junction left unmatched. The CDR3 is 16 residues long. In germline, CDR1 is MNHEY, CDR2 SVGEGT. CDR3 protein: CASSYRREGPADTQYF. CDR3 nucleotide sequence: TGTGCCAGCAGTTATAGACGGGAGGGCCCCGCAGATACGCAGTATTTT.

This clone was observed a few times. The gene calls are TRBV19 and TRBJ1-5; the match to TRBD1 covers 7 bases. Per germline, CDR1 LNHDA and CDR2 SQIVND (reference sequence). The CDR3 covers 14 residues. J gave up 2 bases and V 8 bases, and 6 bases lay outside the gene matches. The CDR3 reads CASQDTGGNQPQHF. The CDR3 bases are TGTGCCAGTCAAGACACAGGGGGCAATCAGCCCCAGCATTTT. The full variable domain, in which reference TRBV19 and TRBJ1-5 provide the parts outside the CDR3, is DGGITQSPKYLFRKEGQNVTLSCEQNLNHDAMYWYRQDPGQGLRLIYYSQIVNDFQKGDIAEGYSVSREKKESFPLTVTSAQKNPTAFYLCASQDTGGNQPQHFGDGTRLSIL.

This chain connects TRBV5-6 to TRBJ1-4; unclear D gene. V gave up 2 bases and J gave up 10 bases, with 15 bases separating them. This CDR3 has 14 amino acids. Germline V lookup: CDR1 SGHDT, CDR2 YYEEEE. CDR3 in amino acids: CASSFTQFPGKLFF. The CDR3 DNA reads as TGTGCCAGCAGCTTTACTCAGTTCCCGGGAAAACTGTTTTTT.

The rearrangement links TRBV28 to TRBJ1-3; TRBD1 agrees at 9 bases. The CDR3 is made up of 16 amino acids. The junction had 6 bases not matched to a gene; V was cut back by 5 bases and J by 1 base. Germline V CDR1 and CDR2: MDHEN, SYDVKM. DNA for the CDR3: TGTGCCAGCAGTCCCTCTGGACAGGGGTCTGGAAACACCATATATTTT. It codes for CASSPSGQGSGNTIYF.

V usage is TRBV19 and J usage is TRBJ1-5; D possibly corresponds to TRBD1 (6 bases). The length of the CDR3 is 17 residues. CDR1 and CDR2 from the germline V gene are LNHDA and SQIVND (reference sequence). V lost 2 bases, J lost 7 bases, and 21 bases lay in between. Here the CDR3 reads CASSIPQGGVWQQPQHF. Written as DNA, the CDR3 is TGTGCCAGTAGTATACCACAGGGCGGGGTATGGCAGCAGCCCCAGCATTTT.

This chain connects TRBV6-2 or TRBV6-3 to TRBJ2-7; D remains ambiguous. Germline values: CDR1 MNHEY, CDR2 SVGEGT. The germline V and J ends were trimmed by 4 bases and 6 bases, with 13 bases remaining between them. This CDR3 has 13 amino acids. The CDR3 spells CASSFRNSPEQYF. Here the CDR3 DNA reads TGTGCCAGCAGTTTCAGGAACTCTCCCGAGCAGTACTTC.

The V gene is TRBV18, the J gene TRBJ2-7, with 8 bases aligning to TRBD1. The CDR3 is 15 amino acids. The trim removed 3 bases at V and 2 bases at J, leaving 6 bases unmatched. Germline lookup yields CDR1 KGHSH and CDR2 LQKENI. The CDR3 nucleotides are TGTGCCAGCTCACCTAGTCGACAGGGGACCTACGAGCAGTACTTC. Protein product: CASSPSRQGTYEQYF.

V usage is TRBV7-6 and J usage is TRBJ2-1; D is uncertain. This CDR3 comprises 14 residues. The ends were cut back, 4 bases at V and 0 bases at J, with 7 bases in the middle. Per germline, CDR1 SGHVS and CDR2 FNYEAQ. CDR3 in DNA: TGTGCCAGCAGCTCGCCGGTCTCCTACAATGAGCAGTTCTTC. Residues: CASSSPVSYNEQFF.

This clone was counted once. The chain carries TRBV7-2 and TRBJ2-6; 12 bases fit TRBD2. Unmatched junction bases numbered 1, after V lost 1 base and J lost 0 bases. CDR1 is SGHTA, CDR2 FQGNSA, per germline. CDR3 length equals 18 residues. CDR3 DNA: TGTGCCAGCAGCTTAGGACTAGCGGGAGCCTCTGGGGCCAACGTCCTGACTTTC. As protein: CASSLGLAGASGANVLTF.

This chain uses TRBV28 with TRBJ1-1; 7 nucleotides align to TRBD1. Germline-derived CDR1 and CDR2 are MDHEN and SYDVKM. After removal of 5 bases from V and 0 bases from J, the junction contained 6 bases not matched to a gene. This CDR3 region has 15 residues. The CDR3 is CASSQRTGMNTEAFF. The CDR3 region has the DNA TGTGCCAGCAGTCAACGGACAGGAATGAACACTGAAGCTTTCTTT.

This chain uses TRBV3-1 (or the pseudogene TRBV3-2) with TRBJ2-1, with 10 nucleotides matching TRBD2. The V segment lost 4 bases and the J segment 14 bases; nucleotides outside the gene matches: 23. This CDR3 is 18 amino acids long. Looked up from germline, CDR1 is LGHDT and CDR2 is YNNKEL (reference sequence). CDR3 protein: CASSPGPPTKSGRARKFF. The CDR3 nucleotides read TGTGCCAGCAGCCCCGGTCCGCCGACCAAGAGCGGGAGGGCCAGGAAGTTCTTC.

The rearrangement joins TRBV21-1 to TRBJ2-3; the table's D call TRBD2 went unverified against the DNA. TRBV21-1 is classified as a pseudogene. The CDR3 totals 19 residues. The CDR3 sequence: CASTARQKPLAGPTDTQYF. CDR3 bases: TGTGCCAGCACCGCACGCCAAAAACCACTAGCGGGGCCCACAGATACGCAGTATTTT.

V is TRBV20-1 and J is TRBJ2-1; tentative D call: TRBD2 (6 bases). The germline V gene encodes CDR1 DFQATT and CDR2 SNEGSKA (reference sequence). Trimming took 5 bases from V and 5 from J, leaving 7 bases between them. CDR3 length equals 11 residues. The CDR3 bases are TGCAGTGCTCGGGAGAACAATGAGCAGTTCTTC. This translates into CSARENNEQFF.

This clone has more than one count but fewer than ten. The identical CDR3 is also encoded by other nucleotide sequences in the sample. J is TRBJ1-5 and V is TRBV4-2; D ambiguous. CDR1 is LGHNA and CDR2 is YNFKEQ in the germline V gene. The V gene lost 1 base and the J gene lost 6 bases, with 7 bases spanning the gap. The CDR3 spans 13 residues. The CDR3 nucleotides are TGTGCCAGCAGCCAAGGGGTGAGTCAGCCCCAGCATTTT. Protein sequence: CASSQGVSQPQHF.

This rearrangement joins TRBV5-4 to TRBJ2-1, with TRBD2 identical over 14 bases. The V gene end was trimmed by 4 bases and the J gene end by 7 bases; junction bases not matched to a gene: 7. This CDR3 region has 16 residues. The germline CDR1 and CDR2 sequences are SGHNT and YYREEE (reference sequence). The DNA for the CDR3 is TGTGCCAGCAGCCCGGGGACTAGCGGGAGTATTAATGAGCAGTTCTTC. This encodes CASSPGTSGSINEQFF.

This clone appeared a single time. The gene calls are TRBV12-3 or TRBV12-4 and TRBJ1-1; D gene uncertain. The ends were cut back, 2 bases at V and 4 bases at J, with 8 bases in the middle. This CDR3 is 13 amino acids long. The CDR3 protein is CASSLNSITEAFF. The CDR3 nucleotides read TGTGCCAGCAGTTTAAATTCAATCACTGAAGCTTTCTTT.

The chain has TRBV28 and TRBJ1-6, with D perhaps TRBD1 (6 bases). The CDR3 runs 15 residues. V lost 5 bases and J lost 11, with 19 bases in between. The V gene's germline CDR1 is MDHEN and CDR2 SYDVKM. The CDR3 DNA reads TGTGCCAGCAGTGGCCCAGGGGATAGGGGGGCACCCCTCCACTTT. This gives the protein CASSGPGDRGAPLHF.

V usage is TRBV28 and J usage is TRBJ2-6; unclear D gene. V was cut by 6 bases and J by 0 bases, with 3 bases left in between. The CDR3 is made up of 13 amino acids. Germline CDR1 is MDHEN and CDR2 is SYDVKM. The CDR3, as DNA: TGTGCCAGCAGAAACTCTGGGGCCAACGTCCTGACTTTC. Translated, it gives CASRNSGANVLTF. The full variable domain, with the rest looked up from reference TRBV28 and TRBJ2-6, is DVKVTQSSRYLVKRTGEKVFLECVQDMDHENMFWYRQDPGLGLRLIYFSYDVKMKEKGDIPEGYSVSREKKERFSLILESASTNQTSMYLCASRNSGANVLTFGAGSRLTVL.

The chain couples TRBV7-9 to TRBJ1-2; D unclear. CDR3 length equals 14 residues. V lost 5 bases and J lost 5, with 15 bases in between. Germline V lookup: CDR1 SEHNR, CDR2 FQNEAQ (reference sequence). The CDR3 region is CASSRDGLDYGYTF. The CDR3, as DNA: TGTGCCAGCAGCAGGGATGGTCTGGATTATGGCTACACCTTC.

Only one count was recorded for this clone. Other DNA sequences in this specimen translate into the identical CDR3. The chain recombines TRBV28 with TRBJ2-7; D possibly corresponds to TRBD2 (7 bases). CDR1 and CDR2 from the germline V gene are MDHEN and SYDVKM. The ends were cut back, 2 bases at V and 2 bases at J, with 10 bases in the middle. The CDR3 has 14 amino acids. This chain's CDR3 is CASSLGGGPYEQYF. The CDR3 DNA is TGTGCCAGCAGTTTAGGCGGGGGCCCCTACGAGCAGTACTTC.

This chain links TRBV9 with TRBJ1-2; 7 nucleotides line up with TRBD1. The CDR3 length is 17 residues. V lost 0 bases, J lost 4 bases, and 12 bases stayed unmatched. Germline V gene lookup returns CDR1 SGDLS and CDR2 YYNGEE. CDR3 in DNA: TGTGCCAGCAGCGTAGGTGACAGGGACAAGACGGGCTATGGCTACACCTTC. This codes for CASSVGDRDKTGYGYTF.

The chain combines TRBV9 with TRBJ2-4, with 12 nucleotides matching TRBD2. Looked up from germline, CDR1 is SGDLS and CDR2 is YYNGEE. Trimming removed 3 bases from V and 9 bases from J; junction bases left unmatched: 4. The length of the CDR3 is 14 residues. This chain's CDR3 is CASSEGLAGIIQYF. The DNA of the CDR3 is TGTGCCAGCAGCGAGGGACTAGCGGGTATCATTCAGTACTTC.

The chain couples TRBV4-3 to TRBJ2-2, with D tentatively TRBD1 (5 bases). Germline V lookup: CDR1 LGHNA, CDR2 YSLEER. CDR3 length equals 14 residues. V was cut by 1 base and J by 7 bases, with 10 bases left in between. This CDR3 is CASSQVRGYGELFF. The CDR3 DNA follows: TGCGCCAGCAGCCAAGTAAGGGGTTACGGGGAGCTGTTTTTT.

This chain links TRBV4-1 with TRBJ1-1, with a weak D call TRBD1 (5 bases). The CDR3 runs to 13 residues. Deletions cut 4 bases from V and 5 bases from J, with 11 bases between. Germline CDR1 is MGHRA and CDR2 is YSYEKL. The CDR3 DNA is TGCGCCAGCAGCCGTGGGACGGGAACTGAAGCTTTCTTT. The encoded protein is CASSRGTGTEAFF.

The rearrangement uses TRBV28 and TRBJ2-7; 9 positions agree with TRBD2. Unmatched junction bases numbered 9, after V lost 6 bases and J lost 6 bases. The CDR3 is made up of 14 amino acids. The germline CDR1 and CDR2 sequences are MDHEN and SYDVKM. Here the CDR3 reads CASSLAGAPPEQYF. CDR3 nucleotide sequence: TGTGCCAGCAGCTTAGCGGGAGCCCCGCCCGAGCAGTACTTC.

CDR3 nucleotides: TGCAGTGCTAGCATGCCCTACGAGCAGTACTTC. Amino acids: CSASMPYEQYF. V gene TRBV20-1 combines with J gene TRBJ2-7; D remains ambiguous. Trimming shortened V by 3 bases and J by 2 bases, and 5 bases separated the two germline ends. Germline lookup yields CDR1 DFQATT and CDR2 SNEGSKA (reference sequence). There are 11 residues in the CDR3.

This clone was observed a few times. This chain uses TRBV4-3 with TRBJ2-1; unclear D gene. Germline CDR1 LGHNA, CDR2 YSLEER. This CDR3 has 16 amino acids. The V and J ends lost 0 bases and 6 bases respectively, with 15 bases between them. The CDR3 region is CASSQDPIGVFNEQFF. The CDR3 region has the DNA TGCGCCAGCAGCCAAGACCCTATTGGGGTCTTCAATGAGCAGTTCTTC.

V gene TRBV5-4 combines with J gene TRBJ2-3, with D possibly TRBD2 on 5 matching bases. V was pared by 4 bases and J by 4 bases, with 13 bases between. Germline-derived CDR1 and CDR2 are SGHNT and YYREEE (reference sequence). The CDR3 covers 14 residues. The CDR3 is CASSPTSIPDTQYF. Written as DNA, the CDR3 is TGTGCCAGCAGCCCAACTAGTATCCCAGATACGCAGTATTTT.

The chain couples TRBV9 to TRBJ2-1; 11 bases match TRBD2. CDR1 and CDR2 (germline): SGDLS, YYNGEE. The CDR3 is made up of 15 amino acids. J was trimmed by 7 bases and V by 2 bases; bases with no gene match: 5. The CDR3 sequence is CASSVGTSGGNEQFF. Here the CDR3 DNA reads TGTGCCAGCAGCGTTGGTACTAGCGGGGGTAATGAGCAGTTCTTC.

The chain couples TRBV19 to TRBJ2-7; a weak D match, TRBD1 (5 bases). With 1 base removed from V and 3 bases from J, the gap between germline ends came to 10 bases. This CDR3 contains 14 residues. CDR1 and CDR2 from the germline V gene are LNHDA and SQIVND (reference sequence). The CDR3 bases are TGTGCCAGTAGTATAGTAAGGGGAAGCTACGAGCAGTACTTC. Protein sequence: CASSIVRGSYEQYF.

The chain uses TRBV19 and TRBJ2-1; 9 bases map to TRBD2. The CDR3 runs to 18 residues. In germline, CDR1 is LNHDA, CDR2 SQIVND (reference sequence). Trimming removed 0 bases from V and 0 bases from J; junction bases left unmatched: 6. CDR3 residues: CASSIDLAGGSSYNEQFF. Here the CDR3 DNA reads TGTGCCAGTAGTATAGATTTGGCGGGAGGGAGCTCCTACAATGAGCAGTTCTTC.

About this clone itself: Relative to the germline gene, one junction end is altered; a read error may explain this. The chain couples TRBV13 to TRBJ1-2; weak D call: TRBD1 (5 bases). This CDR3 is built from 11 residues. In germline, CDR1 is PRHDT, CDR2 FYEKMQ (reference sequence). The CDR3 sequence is CASSLLQGASF. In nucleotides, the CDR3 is TGTGCCAGCAGCTTATTGCAGGGCGCGTCCTTC.